This T cell receptor beta chain was captured in a study of T cell repertoires in cytomegalovirus infection. The J segment lost 3 bases and the V segment lost 4 bases, leaving 13 bases of the junction unmatched. CDR3 length: 17 amino acids. Germline V gives CDR1 MDHEN, CDR2 SYDVKM. One entry per CDR3 protein results from TCRdb running MiXCR on the reads. The sample records roughly 720,000 distinct CDR3 sequences, 35% being singletons. The sequenced sample consisted of PBMCs. The receptor was isolated from a human donor in good health (CMV status not recorded). Some clones in this sample may be carry-over from other donors' samples. The chain couples TRBV28 to TRBJ2-7, with 9 positions matching TRBD2. The CDR3 spells CASSSHVASGANYEQYF. The CDR3 DNA follows: TGTGCCAGCAGTTCCCATGTGGCTAGCGGGGCGAACTACGAGCAGTACTTC.